Listed below are T cell receptor beta chains from one sample, sequenced in a study of T cell responses to AZD1222 COVID-19 vaccine. Here immunoSEQ multiplex PCR was the method, and the copy in TCRdb shows in-frame clones only, minus some. The sample has about 89,000 clones, just over 85% seen once. The input for sequencing was peripheral blood, taken 28 days after the second AZD1222 dose. The source of these receptors is an adult who received the AZD1222 COVID-19 vaccine. Each CDR3 is given with its conserved first and last residue. A D gene is named only where the DNA matches it firmly. Clone size is stated in some rows and not others, as once, few, many or a class when expanded.

size	length	D	V	J	DNA	CDR3
NA	15	TRBD2	TRBV11-2	TRBJ2-1	TGTGCCAGCAGCTTCGAACTAGCGGGGGCCCAGGAGCAGTTCTTC	CASSFELAGAQEQFF
NA	15	NA	TRBV28	TRBJ2-4	TGTGCCAGCAGCCCAGGGGGGTCGGCCAAAAACATTCAGTACTTC	CASSPGGSAKNIQYF
NA	14	NA	TRBV25-1	TRBJ2-7	TGTGCCAGCGGCTCCGCCTCCCCGCAGCGGGAGCAGTACTTC	CASGSASPQREQYF
NA	14	NA	TRBV5-1	TRBJ2-3	TGCGCCAGCAGCTTGGAGCACTCCACAGATACGCAGTATTTT	CASSLEHSTDTQYF
NA	15	NA	TRBV19	TRBJ1-2	TGTGCCCCCCGGACCGGCAGCTACCTTAACTATGGCTACACCTTC	CAPRTGSYLNYGYTF
NA	15	TRBD1	TRBV6-5	TRBJ1-5	TGTGCCAGCAGTTACTCGAGGGCAGGGGGGCAGCCCCAGCATTTT	CASSYSRAGGQPQHF
NA	14	TRBD1	TRBV7-8	TRBJ1-1	TGTGCCAGCAGCTCACGGACAGGGGGCACTGAAGCTTTCTTT	CASSSRTGGTEAFF
NA	15	TRBD1	TRBV6-5	TRBJ1-2	TGTGCCAGCAGTAGCCCGACAGGGGGCGGCTATGGCTACACCTTC	CASSSPTGGGYGYTF
once	15	NA	TRBV6-5	TRBJ2-2	TGTGCCAGCAGTTCTCGAGACCGCAACACCGGGGAGCTGTTTTTT	CASSSRDRNTGELFF
NA	14	TRBD1	TRBV4-1	TRBJ1-2	TGCGCCAGCGACCCAGGGACAGGCATCTATGGCTACACCTTC	CASDPGTGIYGYTF
NA	13	NA	TRBV30	TRBJ1-1	TGTGCCTTTAGGGGGTGGTTGAACACTGAAGCTTTCTTT	CAFRGWLNTEAFF
NA	14	NA	TRBV6-2/TRBV6-3	TRBJ1-1	TGTGCCAGCAGCCGAGGGGACACGAACACTGAAGCTTTCTTT	CASSRGDTNTEAFF
NA	14	NA	TRBV5-4	TRBJ2-7	TGTGCCAGCAGCTTGGCTGGGCGGGTTCCCGAGCAGTACTTC	CASSLAGRVPEQYF
NA	13	TRBD1	TRBV6-5	TRBJ2-7	TGTGCCATTCGGCTGGGACAGACCTACGAGCAGTACTTC	CAIRLGQTYEQYF
NA	15	NA	TRBV4-1	TRBJ1-5	TGCGCCAGCAGCCCAGGGGTGGGAAGCAATCAGCCCCAGCATTTT	CASSPGVGSNQPQHF
NA	14	NA	TRBV6-5	TRBJ2-2	TGTGCCAGCAGCCCAACTTGGAACACCGGGGAGCTGTTTTTT	CASSPTWNTGELFF
few	14	TRBD1	TRBV13	TRBJ1-1	TGTGCCAGCAGCTCCCAGGGGGCGGCCACTGAAGCTTTCTTT	CASSSQGAATEAFF
NA	15	TRBD1	TRBV5-8	TRBJ1-6	TGTGCCAGCAGCCCCCCGACAGGGTTCAGCTCACCCCTCCACTTT	CASSPPTGFSSPLHF